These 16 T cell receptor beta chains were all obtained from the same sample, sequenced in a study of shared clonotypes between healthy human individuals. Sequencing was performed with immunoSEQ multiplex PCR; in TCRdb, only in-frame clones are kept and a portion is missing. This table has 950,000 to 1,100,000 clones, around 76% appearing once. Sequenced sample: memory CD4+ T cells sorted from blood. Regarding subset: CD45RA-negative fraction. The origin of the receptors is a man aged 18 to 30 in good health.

CDR3 bases: TGTGCCAGCAGCCCGGGGTCCCACCAAGAGACCCAGTACTTC. This translates into CASSPGSHQETQYF. The chain is built from TRBV5-4 and TRBJ2-5; D perhaps matches TRBD2 (5 bases). V was trimmed by 4 bases and J by 0 bases, leaving 10 bases between them. CDR1 is SGHNT and CDR2 is YYREEE in the germline V gene (reference sequence). The CDR3 length is 14 residues.

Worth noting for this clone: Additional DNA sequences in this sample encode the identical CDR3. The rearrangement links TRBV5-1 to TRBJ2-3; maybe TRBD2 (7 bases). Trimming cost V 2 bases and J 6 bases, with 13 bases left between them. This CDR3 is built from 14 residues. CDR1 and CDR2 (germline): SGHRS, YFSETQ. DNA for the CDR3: TGCGCCAGCAGCTTACGGACAGCGGGGGATACGCAGTATTTT. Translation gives CASSLRTAGDTQYF.

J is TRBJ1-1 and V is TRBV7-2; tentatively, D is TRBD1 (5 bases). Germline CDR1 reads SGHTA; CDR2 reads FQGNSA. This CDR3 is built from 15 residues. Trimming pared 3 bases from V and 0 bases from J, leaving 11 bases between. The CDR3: CASSFAGGMNTEAFF. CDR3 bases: TGTGCCAGCAGCTTCGCCGGGGGGATGAACACTGAAGCTTTCTTT.

The CDR3 DNA reads TGTGCCAGCAGTTACTCGATACAGGCCAACACTGAAGCTTTCTTT. Translated: CASSYSIQANTEAFF. The chain couples TRBV6-5 to TRBJ1-1, with D possibly being TRBD1 (5 bases). V was cut by 0 bases and J by 2 bases, with 10 bases left in between. The CDR3 is 15 amino acids. CDR1 and CDR2 (germline): MNHEY, SVGAGI.

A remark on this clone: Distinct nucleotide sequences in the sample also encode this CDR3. CDR3 sequence: CASSLALGTEAFF. The CDR3 nucleotides read TGCGCCAGCAGCTTAGCCCTCGGCACTGAAGCTTTCTTT. The chain employs TRBV5-1 and TRBJ1-1, with D uncertain. The CDR3 has 13 amino acids. Germline CDR1 and CDR2: SGHRS and YFSETQ. Trimming shortened V by 2 bases and J by 4 bases, and 9 bases separated the two germline ends.

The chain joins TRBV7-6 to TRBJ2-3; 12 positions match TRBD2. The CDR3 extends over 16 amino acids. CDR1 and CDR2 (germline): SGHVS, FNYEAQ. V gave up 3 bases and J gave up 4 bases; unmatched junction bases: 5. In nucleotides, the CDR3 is TGTGCCAGCAGCTTTGCGGCTAGCGGGGGGGCAGATACGCAGTATTTT. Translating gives CASSFAASGGADTQYF. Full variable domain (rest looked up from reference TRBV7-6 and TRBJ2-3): GAGVSQSPRYKVTKRGQDVALRCDPISGHVSLYWYRQALGQGPEFLTYFNYEAQQDKSGLPNDRFSAERPEGSISTLTIQRTEQRDSAMYRCASSFAASGGADTQYFGPGTRLTVL.

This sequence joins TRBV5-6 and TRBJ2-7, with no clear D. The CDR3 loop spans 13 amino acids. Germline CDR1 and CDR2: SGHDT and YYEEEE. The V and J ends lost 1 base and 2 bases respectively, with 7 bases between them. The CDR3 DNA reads TGTGCCAGCAGCTTGAGAATTCCCTACGAGCAGTACTTC. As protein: CASSLRIPYEQYF.

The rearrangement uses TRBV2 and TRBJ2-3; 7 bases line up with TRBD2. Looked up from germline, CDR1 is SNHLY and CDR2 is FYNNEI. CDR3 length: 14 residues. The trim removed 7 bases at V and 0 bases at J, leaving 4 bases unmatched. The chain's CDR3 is CASNGGTSTDTQYF. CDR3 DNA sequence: TGTGCCAGCAACGGGGGGACTAGCACAGATACGCAGTATTTT.

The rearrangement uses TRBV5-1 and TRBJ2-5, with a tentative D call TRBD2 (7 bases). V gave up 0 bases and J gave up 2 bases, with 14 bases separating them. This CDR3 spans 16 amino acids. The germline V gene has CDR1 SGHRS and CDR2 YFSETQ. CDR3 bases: TGCGCCAGCAGCTTGGAGGCGCGGGGGCGGCAAGAGACCCAGTACTTC. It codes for CASSLEARGRQETQYF.

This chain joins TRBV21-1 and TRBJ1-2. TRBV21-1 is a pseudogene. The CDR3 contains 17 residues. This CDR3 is CASSPSGTLGRVYGYTF. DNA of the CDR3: TGTGCCAGCAGCCCGAGCGGGACTTTGGGTAGGGTCTATGGCTACACCTTC.

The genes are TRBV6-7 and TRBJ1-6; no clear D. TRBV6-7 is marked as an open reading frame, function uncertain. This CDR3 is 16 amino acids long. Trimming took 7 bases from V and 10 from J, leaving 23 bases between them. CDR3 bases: TGTGCCAGCACCTACGGGTGCGCGGGCGTGGACTCACCCCTCCACTTT. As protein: CASTYGCAGVDSPLHF.

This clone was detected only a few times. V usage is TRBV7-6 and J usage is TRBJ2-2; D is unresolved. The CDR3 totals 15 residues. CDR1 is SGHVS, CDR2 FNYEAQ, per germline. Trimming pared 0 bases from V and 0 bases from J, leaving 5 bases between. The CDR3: CASSLAHSNTGELFF. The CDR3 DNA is TGTGCCAGCAGCTTAGCCCACTCGAACACCGGGGAGCTGTTTTTT. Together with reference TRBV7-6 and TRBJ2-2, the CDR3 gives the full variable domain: GAGVSQSPRYKVTKRGQDVALRCDPISGHVSLYWYRQALGQGPEFLTYFNYEAQQDKSGLPNDRFSAERPEGSISTLTIQRTEQRDSAMYRCASSLAHSNTGELFFGEGSRLTVL.

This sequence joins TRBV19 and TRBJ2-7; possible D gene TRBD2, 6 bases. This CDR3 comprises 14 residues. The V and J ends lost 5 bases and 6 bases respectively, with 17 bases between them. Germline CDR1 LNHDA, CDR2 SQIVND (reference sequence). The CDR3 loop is CASSLGLTPSEQYF. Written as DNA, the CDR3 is TGTGCCAGTAGTTTGGGACTCACCCCCAGCGAGCAGTACTTC.

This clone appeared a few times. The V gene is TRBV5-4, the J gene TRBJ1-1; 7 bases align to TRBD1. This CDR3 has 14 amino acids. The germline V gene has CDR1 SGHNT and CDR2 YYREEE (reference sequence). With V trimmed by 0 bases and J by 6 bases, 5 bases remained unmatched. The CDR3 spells CASSLDRQGAEAFF. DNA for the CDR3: TGTGCCAGCAGCTTGGATCGCCAGGGGGCTGAAGCTTTCTTT.

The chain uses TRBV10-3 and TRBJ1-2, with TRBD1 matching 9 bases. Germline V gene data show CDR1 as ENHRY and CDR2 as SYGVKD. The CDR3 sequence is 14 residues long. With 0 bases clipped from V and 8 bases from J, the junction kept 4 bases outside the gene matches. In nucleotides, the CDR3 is TGTGCCATCAGTGAGTCTGGGACAGGGAGGGGCTACACCTTC. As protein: CAISESGTGRGYTF.

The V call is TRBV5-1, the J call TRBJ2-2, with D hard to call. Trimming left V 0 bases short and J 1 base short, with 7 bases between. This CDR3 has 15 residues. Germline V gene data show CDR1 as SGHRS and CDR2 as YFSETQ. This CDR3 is CASSLVSLNTGELFF. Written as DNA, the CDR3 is TGCGCCAGCAGCTTGGTGTCGTTGAACACCGGGGAGCTGTTTTTT.